The T cell receptor (beta chain) described here comes from a study of T-cell memory formation after mild COVID-19. Study context: TCR clusters showed largely donor specificity.

Study-level points and caveats: Among clones peaking at day 37 in the second wave, SARS-CoV-2 specificity remained unconfirmed. Pre-infection memory already had some responding clones, implying cross-reactive memory joined.

The table lists this clonotype with a few counts. Its antigen is unidentified. Trimming took off 6 bases at V and 14 bases at J, with 19 bases between the two ends. CDR3 size: 12 residues. CDR1 and CDR2 (germline): DFQATT, SNEGSKA (reference sequence). TCRdb re-called the 5' RACE reads with MiXCR, one entry per CDR3 protein. The data show just under 350,000 distinct CDR3 sequences, about an eighth seen once. This TCR was sampled from a man aged 18 to 29 who had mild COVID-19 (a few samples of this study predate the infection). Cell type and time point are not known. The gene calls are TRBV20-1 and TRBJ1-4; D ambiguous. The sequenced sample consisted of PBMCs or a T cell subset sorted from them (not recorded which). The CDR3 sequence is CSANVPEKRLFF. In nucleotides, the CDR3 is TGCAGTGCCAACGTCCCGGAGAAGAGGCTGTTTTTT.